These 18 T cell receptor beta chains share one sample of origin, sequenced in a study of blood T cell repertoires in COVID-19. The method was immunoSEQ multiplex PCR; TCRdb's version includes in-frame clones alone and lacks a portion of them. The data show 130,000 to 150,000 clones, 82% seen once. Input material: peripheral blood. These receptors all come from a human donor with acute or convalescent COVID-19. The donor label of this sample is uncertain.

The chain employs TRBV3-1 (or the pseudogene TRBV3-2) and TRBJ2-5; 14 bases map to TRBD2. The germline CDR1 and CDR2 sequences are LGHDT and YNNKEL (reference sequence). V shed 8 bases and J 5 bases; nucleotides not matched to a gene: 1. The CDR3 sequence is 13 residues long. CDR3 bases: TGTGCCAGCCGACTAGCGGGGGGGGAGACCCAGTACTTC. Its translation is CASRLAGGETQYF.

The rearrangement uses TRBV2 and TRBJ1-2; 8 nucleotides agree with TRBD1. J gave up 4 bases and V 7 bases, and 11 bases lay outside the gene matches. CDR3 length equals 15 residues. The V gene's germline CDR1 is SNHLY and CDR2 FYNNEI. CDR3 coding DNA: TGTGCCAGCACAGGGCAGGGGGCGCGTAGCTATGGCTACACCTTC. This codes for CASTGQGARSYGYTF.

V and J are TRBV7-9 and TRBJ1-4; 8 bases are shared with TRBD1. Germline trimming cut 1 base from V and 8 bases from J; bases unmatched to any gene: 6. CDR1 is SEHNR and CDR2 is FQNEAQ in the germline V gene (reference sequence). The CDR3 covers 15 residues. The CDR3 DNA follows: TGTGCCAGCAGCTTAGGGACAGGGAGAAGGGAAAAACTGTTTTTT. Translating gives CASSLGTGRREKLFF.

The chain uses TRBV15 and TRBJ1-3, with D unresolved. The V end was cut by 0 bases, the J end by 2 bases, with 8 bases between. The CDR3 is made up of 15 amino acids. CDR1 and CDR2 from the germline V gene are LNHNV and YYDKDF (reference sequence). CDR3 amino acids: CATSRDLQTGNTIYF. For the CDR3, the DNA is TGTGCCACCAGCAGAGACCTTCAGACTGGAAACACCATATATTTT.

The rearrangement uses TRBV14 and TRBJ2-6; 9 bases are a match to TRBD1. The CDR3 is 16 residues long. In germline, CDR1 is SGHDN, CDR2 FVKESK. V was clipped by 4 bases and J by 2 bases; unmatched bases: 3. Here the CDR3 reads CASSLRQGAGANVLTF. CDR3 in DNA: TGTGCCAGCAGCCTACGACAGGGGGCTGGGGCCAACGTCCTGACTTTC.

The DNA of the CDR3 is TGTGCCAGCAGCGTACAGACTAGCGGGGGGGCCCAGTTCTTC. It codes for CASSVQTSGGAQFF. The V gene is TRBV9, the J gene TRBJ2-1, with 14 bases fitting TRBD2. The CDR3 extends over 14 amino acids. Germline V gene data show CDR1 as SGDLS and CDR2 as YYNGEE. The J segment lost 13 bases and the V segment lost 1 base, leaving 4 bases of the junction unmatched.

This sequence joins TRBV5-5 and TRBJ1-4, with 7 bases fitting TRBD1. CDR1 and CDR2 from the germline V gene are SGHKS and YYEKEE (reference sequence). The CDR3 covers 16 residues. V lost 4 bases to trimming and J lost 0 bases; unmatched junction nucleotides: 6. The CDR3 reads CASSPGTAATNEKLFF. DNA of the CDR3: TGTGCCAGCAGCCCCGGGACAGCGGCAACTAATGAAAAACTGTTTTTT.

This chain joins TRBV7-2 and TRBJ2-7, with a weak D call TRBD1 (7 bases). With 3 bases removed from V and 2 bases from J, the gap between germline ends came to 11 bases. Germline V gene sequence: CDR1 SGHTA, CDR2 FQGNSA. This CDR3 region has 14 residues. CDR3 loop: CASSFQGGPYEQYF. CDR3 sequence (DNA): TGTGCCAGCAGCTTCCAGGGGGGTCCCTACGAGCAGTACTTC.

J is TRBJ1-5 and V is TRBV7-9; maybe TRBD1 (6 bases). There are 12 residues in the CDR3. Germline values: CDR1 SEHNR, CDR2 FQNEAQ (reference sequence). V shed 4 bases and J shed 7 bases, with 8 bases lying between them. CDR3 residues: CASSSTGQPQHF. The CDR3 DNA sequence: TGTGCCAGCAGCTCGACAGGCCAGCCCCAGCATTTT. The whole variable domain, filled in from reference TRBV7-9 and TRBJ1-5, reads DTGVSQNPRHKITKRGQNVTFRCDPISEHNRLYWYRQTLGQGPEFLTYFQNEAQLEKSRLLSDRFSAERPKGSFSTLEIQRTEQGDSAMYLCASSSTGQPQHFGDGTRLSIL.

The chain employs TRBV29-1 and TRBJ1-1; TRBD1 is a possible D gene (5 bases). Germline V lookup: CDR1 SQVTM, CDR2 ANQGSEA. The CDR3 runs 12 residues. Trimming cost V 4 bases and J 3 bases, with 9 bases left between them. The DNA of the CDR3 is TGCAGCGTTGGAACAGGTCACACTGAAGCTTTCTTT. Protein: CSVGTGHTEAFF. Together with reference TRBV29-1 and TRBJ1-1, the CDR3 gives the full variable domain: SAVISQKPSRDICQRGTSLTIQCQVDSQVTMMFWYRQQPGQSLTLIATANQGSEATYESGFVIDKFPISRPNLTFSTLTVSNMSPEDSSIYLCSVGTGHTEAFFGQGTRLTVV.

The chain has TRBV3-1 (or the pseudogene TRBV3-2) and TRBJ2-1; D call uncertain. This CDR3 is built from 16 residues. Trimming took 4 bases from V and 4 from J, leaving 17 bases between them. Germline values: CDR1 LGHDT, CDR2 YNNKEL (reference sequence). This CDR3 reads CASSLRWNSGYNEQFF. CDR3 DNA: TGTGCCAGCAGCCTGAGATGGAACTCCGGGTACAATGAGCAGTTCTTC.

This chain links TRBV5-1 with TRBJ1-4; 9 bases line up with TRBD1. The CDR3 runs to 18 residues. Germline CDR1 and CDR2: SGHRS and YFSETQ. Unmatched junction bases numbered 10, after V lost 1 base and J lost 3 bases. The CDR3 reads CASSLKLQGAGANEKLFF. In nucleotides, the CDR3 is TGCGCCAGCAGCTTGAAGTTACAGGGGGCCGGGGCTAATGAAAAACTGTTTTTT.

This chain links TRBV5-1 with TRBJ1-1; no definite D call. The CDR3 length is 15 residues. Trimming shortened V by 5 bases and J by 0 bases, and 14 bases separated the two germline ends. Germline V gene lookup returns CDR1 SGHRS and CDR2 YFSETQ. This CDR3 is CASRGRDGVNTEAFF. As DNA, the CDR3 is TGCGCCAGCAGAGGTCGTGACGGAGTGAACACTGAAGCTTTCTTT.

The J gene is TRBJ2-1, the V gene TRBV2; a weak D match, TRBD2 (6 bases). Germline CDR1 is SNHLY and CDR2 is FYNNEI. Trimming took off 6 bases at V and 0 bases at J, with 9 bases between the two ends. This CDR3 comprises 14 residues. The CDR3 DNA is TGTGCCAGCAGGGAGGGGAGCTCCTACAATGAGCAGTTCTTC. This gives the protein CASREGSSYNEQFF.

This clone occurred a few times. The chain uses TRBV5-6 and TRBJ1-5; 9 nucleotides align to TRBD1. The CDR3 has 16 residues. The germline V gene has CDR1 SGHDT and CDR2 YYEEEE. The V segment lost 7 bases and the J segment 5 bases; nucleotides outside the gene matches: 13. The DNA of the CDR3 is TGTGCCAGCGGGGAGGGGGACAGGGATTCAGATCAGCCCCAGCATTTT. Protein sequence: CASGEGDRDSDQPQHF.

This chain links TRBV7-6 with TRBJ1-1, with D possibly TRBD1 on 5 matching bases. Germline CDR1 SGHVS, CDR2 FNYEAQ. Trimming pared 1 base from V and 1 base from J, leaving 10 bases between. CDR3 length: 15 residues. The CDR3 sequence is CASSLGAGQNTEAFF. The DNA of the CDR3 is TGTGCCAGCAGCTTAGGGGCAGGACAGAACACTGAAGCTTTCTTT.

In this sample, this clone turned up a few times. The chain carries TRBV5-4 and TRBJ2-7; 15 bases map to TRBD2. CDR1 is SGHNT, CDR2 YYREEE, per germline (reference sequence). J gave up 2 bases and V 4 bases, and 4 bases lay outside the gene matches. CDR3 length: 16 amino acids. DNA for the CDR3: TGTGCCAGCAGCAGGACTAGCGGGGGGGCCCCCTACGAGCAGTACTTC. Its protein product is CASSRTSGGAPYEQYF. Drawing the rest from reference TRBV5-4 and TRBJ2-7, the complete variable domain is ETGVTQSPTHLIKTRGQQVTLRCSSQSGHNTVSWYQQALGQGPQFIFQYYREEENGRGNFPPRFSGLQFPNYSSELNVNALELDDSALYLCASSRTSGGAPYEQYFGPGTRLTVT.

The chain has TRBV7-2 and TRBJ2-3; 8 nucleotides align to TRBD1. The CDR3 sequence is 14 residues long. With 5 bases clipped from V and 7 bases from J, the junction kept 8 bases outside the gene matches. The V gene's germline CDR1 is SGHTA and CDR2 FQGNSA. CDR3 coding DNA: TGTGCCAGCAGCGGGACAGGATTTAAGAATACGCAGTATTTT. Translated: CASSGTGFKNTQYF.